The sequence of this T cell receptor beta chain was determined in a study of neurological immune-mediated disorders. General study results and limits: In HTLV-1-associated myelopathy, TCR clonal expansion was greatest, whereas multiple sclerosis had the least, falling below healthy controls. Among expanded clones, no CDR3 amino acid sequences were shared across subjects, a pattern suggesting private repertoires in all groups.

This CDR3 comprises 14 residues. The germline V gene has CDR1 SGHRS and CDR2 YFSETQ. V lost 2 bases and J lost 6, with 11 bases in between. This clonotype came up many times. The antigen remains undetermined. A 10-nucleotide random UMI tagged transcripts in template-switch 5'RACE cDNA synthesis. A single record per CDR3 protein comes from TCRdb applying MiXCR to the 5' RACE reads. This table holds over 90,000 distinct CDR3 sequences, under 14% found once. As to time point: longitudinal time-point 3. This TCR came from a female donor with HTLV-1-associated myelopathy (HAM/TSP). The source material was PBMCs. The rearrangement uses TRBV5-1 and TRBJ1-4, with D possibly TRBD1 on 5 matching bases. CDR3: CASSFPGRDEKLFF. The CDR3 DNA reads TGCGCCAGCAGCTTCCCGGGACGTGATGAAAAACTGTTTTTT.